This T cell receptor beta chain was sequenced in a study of cytomegalovirus exposure and HLA in healthy donors. Whole-study findings and limits: Within an earlier analysis, most TCR beta V segments proved productive either about 87% or about 30% of the time. CMV antigen specificity was confirmed in vitro for a few CMV-associated chains.

Looked up from germline, CDR1 is ENHRY and CDR2 is SYGVKD. After removal of 2 bases from V and 4 bases from J, the junction contained 14 bases not matched to a gene. The CDR3 is 18 residues long. For this clone: Its specificity is unknown.

At the time of sampling, donors were nominally healthy, though unrecorded immune exposures were likely. PCR used 60 Vbeta primers and 13 Jbeta primers. Sequencing used immunoSEQ multiplex PCR; TCRdb keeps in-frame clones, though not all of them. Its listing shows tens of thousands of clones. Sequencing was performed on PBMCs. This rearrangement joins TRBV10-3 to TRBJ1-5; TRBD1 matches 7 bases. The source of this sequence is a man between 18 and 35 years old in good health and CMV-seropositive. For the CDR3, the DNA is TGTGCCATCAGTGAGCCGAAGACAGGGCGAGGGGAGAATCAGCCCCAGCATTTT. Its translation: CAISEPKTGRGENQPQHF.